Listed here is a single T cell receptor (beta chain). Its antigen target is currently unknown. No per-base quality is available; no much larger clone lies one base away. CDR1 is given as SGHTA and CDR2 as FQGTGA, both from the germline V gene. CDR3 length: 14 amino acids, cysteine to phenylalanine. Only CDR3 DNA remains: 42 bases, in frame from the first base. V is shortened by 1 base, J by 9 bases, and the region joining them spans 10 bases. The sample originates from a study of blood T cell repertoires in COVID-19 (dated by TCRdb to 2020 to 2022). Regarding the study in general: Collaborator samples came from the United States, Italy and Spain and covered acute and convalescent phases of COVID-19. The prospective study material was composed of cDNA or gDNA derived from T cells, B-cell-depleted T cells, or PBMCs. The dataset comprised deeply sampled blood TCRbeta repertoires from subjects exposed to, actively infected with, or recovered from COVID-19. The repertoires were released in a freely available public database intended as a resource for research on the immune response to SARS-CoV-2. The samples were drawn from two sources: the first 160 participants of the ongoing ImmuneRACE study, and over 950 subjects contributed by 6 global collaborators. A de-identified subject ID, COVID-19 status, age in years and sex were almost always included in the sample metadata. Where available, HLA class I and class II types were obtained from metadata supplied by the sample provider rather than from assay-based typing. What the research found in general, with its limitations: How much clinical and demographic metadata was included differed by source and by participant, and the metadata was provided uncurated.

Each collaborating institution followed its own protocols to collect whole blood in K2EDTA tubes. For TCRbeta analysis, collaborators shipped samples in one of three forms: frozen whole blood, isolated PBMCs, or DNA extracted from either of those sample types. TCRbeta CDR3 regions were amplified from genomic DNA by means of the immunoSEQ Assay, a bias-controlled multiplex PCR. The authors processed their data as follows. The number of nucleated cells in each sample was estimated from the amplification of reference gene primers within the assay. To quantify the absolute abundance of each unique TCRbeta CDR3 rearrangement, sequence reads were collapsed and filtered. Productive Simpson clonality was computed per sample as the square root of Simpson's diversity index over productive rearrangements. The source is immuneACCESS, and TCRdb retained only in-frame sequences with V and J called. Part of the clones is not carried over; for the studies checked, unresolved V genes explain less than half of this, and the remainder is unexplained. Clonal size and the V and J genes are those of that table, whereas D and trimming came from the DNA. A total of about 39,000 clones appear in this sample, about 82% of them only once. The top ten clonotypes cover approximately 8.9% of the sample.

The sequence derives from a human donor in a cohort sampled during active COVID-19. The rearranged chain carries TRBV7-3 and TRBJ1-6; tentative D gene TRBD1, with 6 bases matching. The sequenced sample consisted of peripheral blood. Here the CDR3 is given as CASSLRPRGSPLHF. At the DNA level, the sequence is TGTGCCAGCAGCTTAAGGCCCAGGGGTTCACCCCTCCACTTT.